This paragraph reports one T cell receptor (beta chain). Its matching antigen is unknown. This CDR3 region has 14 residues. Trimming removed 6 bases from V and 5 bases from J, with 13 bases in between. Germline V gives CDR1 MNHEY, CDR2 SVGAGI. The sample originates from a study of beta chain features in type 1 diabetes. Study findings and constraints: When VDJ junctions were examined, type 1 diabetes patients showed fewer insertions and more deletions. Among patients with Type 1 diabetes, TCRB CDR3s were moderately but significantly shorter in every one of the four CD4+ subsets. PCR might favor shorter templates, equally in patients and controls. The naive, central memory and Treg TCRB repertoires of patients appeared to be more similar to one another than those of healthy donors.

In all sorted populations, purity surpassed 98%. Expressed TCRB transcripts were sequenced after all isolated RNA was converted to cDNA. Here immunoSEQ multiplex PCR was the method, and the copy in TCRdb shows in-frame clones only, minus some. The table includes about 740,000 clones, under 15% detected once. This TCR came from a young man with type 1 diabetes. The sequenced sample was naive CD4+ T cells from blood. V usage is TRBV6-5 and J usage is TRBJ1-4; D may be TRBD1 (5 bases). The CDR3 DNA reads TGTGCCAGCAGCGCCGGGACTCGGAATGAAAAACTGTTTTTT. It encodes CASSAGTRNEKLFF.